One sample yielded the 20 T cell receptor beta chains listed below, sequenced in a study of CD8 T cells in Susac syndrome. Random hexamers were used to reverse transcribe an amount of about 0.45 to 1 ug RNA. One entry per CDR3 protein results from TCRdb running MiXCR on the immunoSEQ multiplex PCR reads. The sample contains about 130,000 distinct CDR3 sequences, 85% to 95% of which appear only once. Material: CD8+ T cells from PBMCs. The receptors here all came from a human donor with multiple sclerosis.

The CDR3 reads CSAIRTQKSYNEQFF. In nucleotides, the CDR3 is TGCAGTGCTATTAGGACCCAGAAATCCTACAATGAGCAGTTCTTC. The V call is TRBV20-1, the J call TRBJ2-1; D is ambiguous. The germline CDR1 and CDR2 sequences are DFQATT and SNEGSKA (reference sequence). Trimming removed 4 bases from V and 1 base from J, with 14 bases in between. This CDR3 has 15 residues.

The chain couples TRBV4-1 to TRBJ1-2, with no clear D. The CDR3 loop spans 15 amino acids. V gave up 1 base and J gave up 4 bases, with 13 bases separating them. Per the germline V gene, CDR1 is MGHRA and CDR2 is YSYEKL. The CDR3 DNA reads TGCGCCAGCAGCCAAGTACGTACCGCTTCCTATGGCTACACCTTC. Translated: CASSQVRTASYGYTF.

The chain is built from TRBV5-1 and TRBJ1-2; 8 bases align to TRBD1. The CDR3 covers 14 residues. The ends lost 3 bases at V and 3 bases at J; junction bases unmatched: 4. Germline V lookup: CDR1 SGHRS, CDR2 YFSETQ. The CDR3 is CASSWTGSDYGYTF. The CDR3 coding sequence is TGCGCCAGCAGCTGGACAGGGTCGGACTATGGCTACACCTTC.

The chain is built from TRBV11-2 and TRBJ1-1, with 7 nucleotides matching TRBD1. Germline CDR1 is SGHAT and CDR2 is FQNNGV. With V trimmed by 1 base and J by 3 bases, 11 bases remained unmatched. The CDR3 is 17 residues long. In DNA, the CDR3 is TGTGCCAGCAGCTTAGGTATGTCTTACAGGGGAGACACTGAAGCTTTCTTT. This encodes CASSLGMSYRGDTEAFF.

V gene TRBV24-1 combines with J gene TRBJ2-2; D gene ambiguous. The CDR3 length is 15 residues. V dropped 3 bases and J dropped 3 bases, with 10 bases sitting between them. Germline CDR1 and CDR2: KGHDR and SFDVKD. The CDR3 reads CATSDLPLDTGELFF. The CDR3 nucleotides read TGTGCCACCAGTGATCTTCCTCTGGACACCGGGGAGCTGTTTTTT.

The chain links TRBV7-3 to TRBJ1-5; D not certain. The CDR3 runs 13 residues. The V gene lost 5 bases and the J gene lost 3 bases, with 8 bases spanning the gap. The V gene's germline CDR1 is SGHTA and CDR2 FQGTGA. CDR3 protein: CASSPRSNQPQHF. The CDR3 coding sequence is TGTGCCAGCAGCCCGAGATCCAATCAGCCCCAGCATTTT. Combining the CDR3 with reference TRBV7-3 and TRBJ1-5 gives the whole variable domain GAGVSQTPSNKVTEKGKYVELRCDPISGHTALYWYRQSLGQGPEFLIYFQGTGAADDSGLPNDRFFAVRPEGSVSTLKIQRTERGDSAVYLCASSPRSNQPQHFGDGTRLSIL.

The chain employs TRBV7-6 and TRBJ2-3; no firm D call. V was shortened by 2 bases and J by 2 bases, with 17 bases between the two germline ends. The CDR3 sequence is 17 residues long. Germline values: CDR1 SGHVS, CDR2 FNYEAQ. The CDR3 here is CASSLITGGPLTDTQYF. CDR3 nucleotides: TGTGCCAGCAGCTTAATTACTGGCGGACCTCTCACAGATACGCAGTATTTT.

In its sample, this clonotype was seen once. The gene calls are TRBV2 and TRBJ2-7, with D unclear. From germline, CDR1 is SNHLY and CDR2 FYNNEI. The CDR3 runs to 15 residues. Trimming pared 6 bases from V and 0 bases from J, leaving 15 bases between. The DNA for the CDR3 is TGTGCCAGCAGCCGTGGAGCGCGCCACTCCTACGAGCAGTACGTC. Amino acids: CASSRGARHSYEQYV.

J is TRBJ1-5 and V is TRBV30, with D uncertain. Germline V lookup: CDR1 GTSNPN, CDR2 SVGIG (reference sequence). Trimming pared 0 bases from V and 6 bases from J, leaving 12 bases between. The CDR3 is made up of 14 amino acids. The CDR3 DNA reads TGTGCCTGGAGTGTATGGGGAGTCGGTCAGCCCCAGCATTTT. Encoded protein: CAWSVWGVGQPQHF.

V and J are TRBV2 and TRBJ1-5; D perhaps matches TRBD1 (5 bases). This CDR3 spans 15 amino acids. V lost 5 bases, J lost 4 bases, and 15 bases lay in between. Per the germline V gene, CDR1 is SNHLY and CDR2 is FYNNEI. This chain's CDR3 is CASSLGGSGNQPQHF. The DNA for the CDR3 is TGTGCCAGCAGTTTGGGGGGTTCGGGGAATCAGCCCCAGCATTTT.

The chain combines TRBV24-1 with TRBJ2-1; D gene uncertain. CDR1 and CDR2 from the germline V gene are KGHDR and SFDVKD. This CDR3 has 14 residues. The V end lost 0 bases, the J end lost 5 bases, and 7 bases lay between the germline ends. In nucleotides, the CDR3 is TGTGCCACCAGTGATTTGGTCGTTAACAATGAGCAGTTCTTC. Its protein product is CATSDLVVNNEQFF.

This clonotype has just a few counts. V usage is TRBV27 and J usage is TRBJ1-1, with D tentatively TRBD1 (5 bases). V was shortened by 3 bases and J by 1 base, with 6 bases between the two germline ends. Germline CDR1 and CDR2: MNHEY and SMNVEV (reference sequence). The CDR3 extends over 13 amino acids. The CDR3 DNA is TGTGCCAGCAGTTTCGGGGGGAACACTGAAGCTTTCTTT. It encodes CASSFGGNTEAFF.

The chain is built from TRBV24-1 and TRBJ2-5; 8 bases are a match to TRBD1. The V and J ends lost 3 bases and 3 bases, in that order; junction bases with no gene match: 8. The CDR3 consists of 16 residues. Germline assignment: CDR1 KGHDR and CDR2 SFDVKD. Here the CDR3 reads CATSDPGGTGEETQYF. As DNA, the CDR3 is TGTGCCACCAGTGATCCTGGCGGGACAGGAGAAGAGACCCAGTACTTC.

Only one count was recorded for this clonotype. The genes are TRBV4-1 and TRBJ2-7; D is perhaps TRBD2 (5 bases). Germline values: CDR1 MGHRA, CDR2 YSYEKL. The CDR3 contains 14 residues. V gave up 0 bases and J gave up 3 bases, with 9 bases separating them. This CDR3 is CASSQDRGHYEQYV. CDR3 DNA sequence: TGCGCCAGCAGCCAAGACCGGGGTCACTACGAGCAGTACGTC.

The chain recombines TRBV19 with TRBJ2-7; either TRBD1 or TRBD2 may fit D (5 bases each). The V end was cut by 7 bases, the J end by 3 bases, with 19 bases between. The germline gives CDR1 LNHDA, CDR2 SQIVND (reference sequence). This CDR3 is 15 amino acids long. CDR3 sequence (DNA): TGTGCCAGTAAGGGACCCCGGGACGGGGTCTACGAGCAGTACTTC. Its protein is CASKGPRDGVYEQYF.

This chain connects TRBV4-1 to TRBJ2-3; 9 bases match TRBD2. V shed 0 bases and J 4 bases; nucleotides not matched to a gene: 5. This CDR3 is 16 amino acids long. The germline CDR1 and CDR2 sequences are MGHRA and YSYEKL. The CDR3 DNA follows: TGCGCCAGCAGCCAAGATGCTAGCGGGGTTCCAGATACGCAGTATTTT. Translated, it gives CASSQDASGVPDTQYF.

The chain has TRBV4-1 and TRBJ1-5; no firm D call. Germline CDR1 is MGHRA and CDR2 is YSYEKL. The CDR3 totals 15 residues. V dropped 1 base and J dropped 7 bases, with 14 bases sitting between them. CDR3 residues: CASSQVEERRQPQHF. In DNA, the CDR3 is TGCGCCAGCAGCCAAGTGGAGGAGCGGCGACAGCCCCAGCATTTT.

Here the CDR3 reads CASGGQGYNEQFF. CDR3 bases: TGTGCCAGCGGGGGACAGGGATACAATGAGCAGTTCTTC. The V and J genes are TRBV3-1 and TRBJ2-1; 9 bases line up with TRBD1. Trimming at V came to 8 bases and at J to 4 bases, leaving 3 bases not matched to a gene. Germline-derived CDR1 and CDR2 are LGHDT and YNNKEL (reference sequence). The CDR3 has 13 amino acids.

This chain connects TRBV12-5 to TRBJ2-3, with D possibly TRBD2 on 6 matching bases. The germline CDR1 and CDR2 sequences are LGHNT and FRNRAP. V lost 3 bases and J 0 bases, leaving 13 bases between the germline ends. This CDR3 is 16 amino acids long. CDR3 bases: TGTGCTAGTGGTTTAAGCGTAGCGGTTAGCACAGATACGCAGTATTTT. It translates to CASGLSVAVSTDTQYF.

The CDR3 spells CSARQVWDYNEQFF. CDR3 DNA: TGCAGTGCTAGGCAGGTTTGGGACTACAATGAGCAGTTCTTC. The chain is built from TRBV20-1 and TRBJ2-1, with unresolved D. The germline V gene encodes CDR1 DFQATT and CDR2 SNEGSKA (reference sequence). Trimming left V 3 bases short and J 3 bases short, with 12 bases between. This CDR3 is built from 14 residues.